These 17 T cell receptor beta chains were sequenced from one sample in a study of blood T cell repertoires in COVID-19. The method was immunoSEQ multiplex PCR; TCRdb's version includes in-frame clones alone and lacks a portion of them. The repertoire holds fewer than 250,000 clones, with 75% to 90% as singletons. The sequenced sample was peripheral blood. The receptors derive from a man aged 40-49 years with acute or convalescent COVID-19.

DNA of the CDR3: TGTGCCAGCTCAGCCCAGGGGGGGAACACTGAAGCTTTCTTT. This codes for CASSAQGGNTEAFF. The V and J genes are TRBV18 and TRBJ1-1, with TRBD1 matching over 7 bases. This CDR3 is 14 amino acids long. From germline, CDR1 is KGHSH and CDR2 LQKENI. The V and J ends lost 5 bases and 1 base, in that order; junction bases with no gene match: 4.

The genes are TRBV4-2 and TRBJ2-3; TRBD2 agrees at 9 bases. The CDR3 runs to 16 residues. Trimming cost V 1 base and J 3 bases; bases outside gene matches: 5. Germline V gene data show CDR1 as LGHNA and CDR2 as YNFKEQ. The CDR3 loop reads CASSQVFSGRTDTQYF. CDR3 bases: TGTGCCAGCAGCCAAGTGTTTAGCGGGAGAACAGATACGCAGTATTTT.

This chain joins TRBV4-1 and TRBJ1-2; TRBD1 matches 7 bases. Per the germline V gene, CDR1 is MGHRA and CDR2 is YSYEKL. The CDR3 is made up of 15 amino acids. The V and J ends lost 4 bases and 3 bases, in that order; junction bases with no gene match: 8. CDR3 region: CASSLTQGGDYGYTF. DNA of the CDR3: TGCGCCAGCAGCCTTACCCAGGGGGGCGACTATGGCTACACCTTC.

This clone was observed a single time. The CDR3 region is CAWSVRGGAFTGANVLTF. DNA of the CDR3: TGTGCCTGGAGTGTTCGGGGGGGAGCCTTTACTGGGGCCAACGTCCTGACTTTC. The chain recombines TRBV30 with TRBJ2-6, with TRBD2 matching over 8 bases. Germline V gene sequence: CDR1 GTSNPN, CDR2 SVGIG (reference sequence). V dropped 0 bases and J dropped 2; count of bases not matched to a gene: 9. The CDR3 length is 18 residues.

This chain links TRBV5-4 with TRBJ2-2; D is uncertain. Germline V CDR1 and CDR2: SGHNT, YYREEE (reference sequence). This CDR3 comprises 12 residues. The V gene lost 3 bases and the J gene lost 6 bases, with 6 bases spanning the gap. CDR3 in amino acids: CASSSISGELFF. CDR3 nucleotides: TGTGCCAGCAGCTCTATTTCCGGGGAGCTGTTTTTT.

The V and J genes are TRBV6-5 and TRBJ1-1; D not resolved. The germline gives CDR1 MNHEY, CDR2 SVGAGI. V lost 10 bases, J lost 0 bases, and 12 bases lay in between. The CDR3 contains 13 residues. In DNA, the CDR3 is TGTGCCACCAAACTAGTGGTGAACACTGAAGCTTTCTTT. Encoded protein: CATKLVVNTEAFF.

This clone came up many times. CDR3 sequence reads: CASSLQTAYEQYF. In nucleotides, the CDR3 is TGTGCCAGCAGCCTGCAAACAGCCTACGAGCAGTACTTC. The chain joins TRBV7-9 to TRBJ2-7; D is unresolved. This CDR3 spans 13 amino acids. The V end was cut by 5 bases, the J end by 2 bases, with 10 bases between. Germline V gives CDR1 SEHNR, CDR2 FQNEAQ (reference sequence).

The chain couples TRBV30 to TRBJ1-3; TRBD1 is a possible D gene (5 bases). CDR1 GTSNPN and CDR2 SVGIG come from the germline V gene (reference sequence). The V and J ends lost 3 bases and 4 bases respectively, with 19 bases between them. This CDR3 is 16 amino acids long. The DNA for the CDR3 is TGTGCCTGGAGCTCGGGAGTGCCAGGGCCCGGAAACACCATATATTTT. Its protein product is CAWSSGVPGPGNTIYF.

The V gene is TRBV3-1 (or the pseudogene TRBV3-2), the J gene TRBJ1-2, with 9 bases lining up with TRBD1. V lost 0 bases to trimming and J lost 9 bases; unmatched junction nucleotides: 8. This CDR3 is built from 15 residues. Germline CDR1 is LGHDT and CDR2 is YNNKEL (reference sequence). In DNA form, the CDR3 reads TGTGCCAGCAGCCAAGATAGGGACAGGGTTTGGAGCTACACCTTC. Its protein product is CASSQDRDRVWSYTF.

The CDR3 bases are TGTGCCAGCAGCTCCCTTGGGGAAGGGGTCCCAATCAACACTGAAGCTTTCTTT. Its translation: CASSSLGEGVPINTEAFF. The gene calls are TRBV21-1 and TRBJ1-1; whether TRBD1, the table's D call, matches the DNA was not checked. TRBV21-1 is tagged as a pseudogene. The CDR3 loop spans 18 amino acids.

The chain is built from TRBV28 and TRBJ1-2; 9 bases map to TRBD1. V shed 3 bases, J shed 0 bases, and the junction held 8 bases outside the gene matches. Germline V gives CDR1 MDHEN, CDR2 SYDVKM. The CDR3 length is 17 residues. The CDR3, as DNA: TGTGCCAGCAGTTTCCCCGGACAGGGGTGGACTAACTATGGCTACACCTTC. Protein sequence: CASSFPGQGWTNYGYTF.

This clone has just one count. The J gene is TRBJ2-3, the V gene TRBV4-1, with 7 bases that match TRBD2. The CDR3 runs 15 residues. Germline V gene sequence: CDR1 MGHRA, CDR2 YSYEKL. J was trimmed by 3 bases and V by 5 bases; bases with no gene match: 8. The CDR3 region has the DNA TGCGCCAGCAGCGGGGAGGGAGGGCCGACAGATACGCAGTATTTT. It codes for CASSGEGGPTDTQYF.

J is TRBJ2-5 and V is TRBV30; 7 bases agree with TRBD2. Germline loops: CDR1 GTSNPN, CDR2 SVGIG (reference sequence). V gave up 1 base and J gave up 4 bases; unmatched junction bases: 6. CDR3 length equals 14 residues. CDR3 sequence: CAWSAKLALETQYF. In DNA form, the CDR3 reads TGTGCCTGGAGTGCTAAACTAGCGTTAGAGACCCAGTACTTC.

The chain combines TRBV5-8 with TRBJ2-7; weak D call: TRBD2 (5 bases). The germline V gene encodes CDR1 SGHTS and CDR2 YDEGEE. V lost 0 bases to trimming and J lost 3 bases, with 13 bases between them. The CDR3 loop spans 15 amino acids. CDR3 nucleotide sequence: TGTGCCAGCAGCTTGGGTCAGGCTGGACTCTACGAGCAGTACTTC. Its protein product is CASSLGQAGLYEQYF.

The table lists this clone with a count of one. The chain employs TRBV30 and TRBJ1-6, with D possibly TRBD1 on 5 matching bases. This CDR3 contains 18 residues. Looked up from germline, CDR1 is GTSNPN and CDR2 is SVGIG (reference sequence). The V gene lost 3 bases and the J gene lost 0 bases, with 18 bases spanning the gap. CDR3 in amino acids: CAWSYQGDSRSYNSPLHF. The CDR3 nucleotides read TGTGCCTGGAGCTACCAAGGTGACAGCCGCTCCTATAATTCACCCCTCCACTTT.

This chain uses TRBV6-6 with TRBJ1-3; 7 bases align to TRBD1. The CDR3 has 15 amino acids. V shed 5 bases and J 0 bases; nucleotides not matched to a gene: 4. Looked up from germline, CDR1 is MNHNY and CDR2 is SVGAGI (reference sequence). The CDR3 loop is CASSKGQYSGNTIYF. In DNA, the CDR3 is TGTGCCAGCAGTAAGGGACAGTACTCTGGAAACACCATATATTTT.

The chain carries TRBV9 and TRBJ1-1; 8 bases are shared with TRBD1. The V and J ends lost 4 bases and 6 bases, in that order; junction bases with no gene match: 11. The CDR3 is 15 amino acids. CDR1 and CDR2 from the germline V gene are SGDLS and YYNGEE. This CDR3 is CASSPRQGSGPEAFF. The CDR3 DNA sequence: TGTGCCAGCAGCCCACGACAGGGGTCGGGGCCTGAAGCTTTCTTT.